Below, 11 T cell receptor beta chains from the same sample are listed, as sequenced in a study of T-cell reconstitution after alpha-beta-depleted transplantation in children. Preparing the TCRbeta library involved the use of unique molecular identifiers. TCRdb processed the PCR reads anew with MiXCR; each CDR3 protein has one entry. Counted here are fewer than 700,000 distinct CDR3 sequences, under 25% occurring once; the ten biggest clones make up roughly an eighth. The sample was PBMCs, mostly from graft donor cells, taken 360 days after TCRalphabeta/CD19-depleted stem cell transplant. These receptors originate from a boy younger than two who had a stem cell transplant for acute myeloid leukemia, so the T cells may come from the graft donor.

V usage is TRBV4-3 and J usage is TRBJ2-7; 8 bases align to TRBD1. V lost 1 base and J lost 7; bases outside the gene matches: 9. The CDR3 contains 15 residues. The germline V gene has CDR1 LGHNA and CDR2 YSLEER. The CDR3 DNA reads as TGCGCCAGCAGCCAAGGAGGACAGGGTCGGAAAGAGCAGTACTTC. Residues: CASSQGGQGRKEQYF.

This clonotype was observed a handful of times. The rearrangement links TRBV7-6 to TRBJ2-1; possible D gene TRBD2, 5 bases. This CDR3 spans 14 amino acids. Germline-derived CDR1 and CDR2 are SGHVS and FNYEAQ. Trimming shortened V by 3 bases and J by 4 bases, and 10 bases separated the two germline ends. CDR3 DNA sequence: TGTGCCAGCAGCTTTAACGGGGAGTACAATGAGCAGTTCTTC. Translating gives CASSFNGEYNEQFF. Full variable domain (rest looked up from reference TRBV7-6 and TRBJ2-1): GAGVSQSPRYKVTKRGQDVALRCDPISGHVSLYWYRQALGQGPEFLTYFNYEAQQDKSGLPNDRFSAERPEGSISTLTIQRTEQRDSAMYRCASSFNGEYNEQFFGPGTRLTVL.

This chain connects TRBV24-1 to TRBJ1-2, with 10 nucleotides matching TRBD1. With 3 bases clipped from V and 6 bases from J, the junction kept 3 bases outside the gene matches. This CDR3 is 14 amino acids long. From germline, CDR1 is KGHDR and CDR2 SFDVKD. CDR3 sequence reads: CATSDPGTGDGYTF. The CDR3 DNA is TGTGCCACCAGTGATCCCGGGACAGGGGATGGCTACACCTTC.

This clonotype was recorded at least ten times. The genes are TRBV20-1 and TRBJ1-5; D not certain. V was shortened by 5 bases and J by 1 base, with 9 bases between the two germline ends. The CDR3 length is 13 residues. The V gene's germline CDR1 is DFQATT and CDR2 SNEGSKA (reference sequence). This chain's CDR3 is CSARVGSNQPQHF. The CDR3 nucleotides are TGCAGTGCTCGCGTGGGGAGCAATCAGCCCCAGCATTTT.

This clonotype was seen only a few times. For the CDR3, the DNA is TGTGCCAGCAGTCCCGGAGGGGGCCTTGAATTATACGAGCAGTACGTC. The encoded protein is CASSPGGGLELYEQYV. This chain joins TRBV9 and TRBJ2-7, with D possibly TRBD1 on 7 matching bases. The CDR3 runs 16 residues. Germline V gene sequence: CDR1 SGDLS, CDR2 YYNGEE. The V gene lost 5 bases and the J gene lost 4 bases, with 22 bases spanning the gap.

This clonotype occurred once. The chain employs TRBV10-2 and TRBJ2-3, with TRBD2 identical over 10 bases. Trimming took 5 bases from V and 4 from J; bases not matched to a gene: 12. This CDR3 region has 17 residues. Germline V lookup: CDR1 WSHSY, CDR2 SAAADI. For the CDR3, the DNA is TGCGCCAGCAGTCTGGCAGGGACTAGCGATACCGCAGATACGCAGTATTTT. It encodes CASSLAGTSDTADTQYF.

V and J are TRBV6-1 and TRBJ2-2; 7 nucleotides match TRBD1. Germline CDR1 reads MNHNS; CDR2 reads SASEGT. This CDR3 region has 15 residues. Unmatched junction bases numbered 11, after V lost 7 bases and J lost 6 bases. Written as DNA, the CDR3 is TGTGCCAGCACCATCACGCAGGGGGTCTCCGGGGAGCTGTTTTTT. Residues: CASTITQGVSGELFF.

On this clonotype itself: Given the absence of the conserved phenylalanine or tryptophan at the CDR3 end, a read error is likely. This chain joins TRBV6-1 and TRBJ1-4; D is unresolved. This CDR3 contains 14 residues. V lost 5 bases to trimming and J lost 8 bases, with 15 bases between them. Germline CDR1 MNHNS, CDR2 SASEGT. CDR3: CASSLSAREEKLFC. In DNA form, the CDR3 reads TGTGCCAGCAGTCTTTCAGCCCGCGAGGAAAAACTGTTTTGT.

The chain joins TRBV20-1 to TRBJ2-5, with 7 bases that match TRBD2. Germline CDR1 and CDR2: DFQATT and SNEGSKA (reference sequence). This CDR3 is 14 amino acids long. The junction had 11 bases not matched to a gene; V was cut back by 3 bases and J by 7 bases. CDR3 protein: CSASASGEGMTQYF. As DNA, the CDR3 is TGCAGTGCTAGTGCCAGCGGGGAGGGGATGACCCAGTACTTC.

The J gene is TRBJ1-1, the V gene TRBV6-4; D is uncertain. Germline V gene lookup returns CDR1 MRHNA and CDR2 SNTAGT. CDR3 length equals 14 residues. The V and J ends lost 6 bases and 7 bases respectively, with 18 bases between them. CDR3 DNA sequence: TGTGCCAGCAGCGAGAGGACTGAGGGTGGTGAAGCTTTCTTT. Amino acid sequence: CASSERTEGGEAFF.

This clonotype has at least ten counts. V is TRBV6-2 or TRBV6-3 and J is TRBJ2-6; 10 positions match TRBD1. V shed 7 bases and J 3 bases; nucleotides not matched to a gene: 6. The CDR3 spans 16 residues. CDR1 is MNHEY, CDR2 SVGEGT, per germline. The CDR3 reads CASTRQGAFGANVLTF. In nucleotides, the CDR3 is TGTGCCAGCACACGACAGGGGGCGTTTGGGGCCAACGTCCTGACTTTC.